One sample yielded the 29 T cell receptor beta chains listed below, sequenced in a study of T cell responses to AZD1222 COVID-19 vaccine. TCRdb's copy holds only in-frame clones and misses some; the assay was immunoSEQ multiplex PCR. The sample yields 100,000 to 150,000 clones, 70% to 90% seen once. This specimen consisted of peripheral blood, obtained on day 0 of AZD1222 vaccination. The receptor set was obtained from an adult in good health.

This chain connects TRBV5-5 to TRBJ2-7; D uncertain. CDR1 and CDR2 from the germline V gene are SGHKS and YYEKEE (reference sequence). Trimming took 1 base from V and 4 from J, leaving 18 bases between them. CDR3 length: 16 amino acids. The CDR3 region has the DNA TGTGCCAGCAGCTTGATTGCAGGCCCCATTCCTTACGAGCAGTACTTC. Translating it yields CASSLIAGPIPYEQYF. The full variable domain, with the rest looked up from reference TRBV5-5 and TRBJ2-7, is DAGVTQSPTHLIKTRGQQVTLRCSPISGHKSVSWYQQVLGQGPQFIFQYYEKEERGRGNFPDRFSARQFPNYSSELNVNALLLGDSALYLCASSLIAGPIPYEQYFGPGTRLTVT.

This chain uses TRBV12-3 or TRBV12-4 with TRBJ2-5; 7 positions match TRBD2. V shed 6 bases and J 5 bases; nucleotides not matched to a gene: 3. This CDR3 has 12 residues. The CDR3 nucleotides read TGTGCCAGCAGAGGACTAGGGGAGACCCAGTACTTC. This encodes CASRGLGETQYF.

The chain is built from TRBV5-1 and TRBJ2-7; D gene ambiguous. CDR1 and CDR2 (germline): SGHRS, YFSETQ. The CDR3 consists of 14 residues. V lost 4 bases to trimming and J lost 2 bases, with 13 bases between them. The CDR3 here is CASSLWTTAYEQYF. CDR3 coding DNA: TGCGCCAGCAGCCTTTGGACGACCGCCTACGAGCAGTACTTC.

This rearrangement joins TRBV6-5 to TRBJ1-3; TRBD1 matches 10 bases. The CDR3 is 15 residues long. J gave up 4 bases and V 2 bases, and 2 bases lay outside the gene matches. Germline loops: CDR1 MNHEY, CDR2 SVGAGI. Here the CDR3 reads CASSYDRGRGNTIYF. CDR3 DNA: TGTGCCAGCAGTTACGACAGGGGGCGAGGAAACACCATATATTTT.

This clone was found once. DNA of the CDR3: TGTGCCAGCAGCGCTGGGACTAGCGGGAGGGCCGGCCTCCAAGAGACCCAGTACTTC. Amino acid sequence: CASSAGTSGRAGLQETQYF. The V call is TRBV9, the J call TRBJ2-5; 16 positions agree with TRBD2. After removal of 3 bases from V and 1 base from J, the junction contained 9 bases not matched to a gene. The CDR3 length is 19 residues. Germline assignment: CDR1 SGDLS and CDR2 YYNGEE.

The V gene is TRBV15, the J gene TRBJ2-2; perhaps TRBD2 as D (6 bases). V was shortened by 3 bases and J by 6 bases, with 14 bases between the two germline ends. This CDR3 has 15 amino acids. Germline lookup yields CDR1 LNHNV and CDR2 YYDKDF (reference sequence). Written as DNA, the CDR3 is TGTGCCACCAGCAGCGGGACTGGCCTTCCCGGGGAGCTGTTTTTT. Encoded protein: CATSSGTGLPGELFF.

V gene TRBV10-3 combines with J gene TRBJ2-7; TRBD1 agrees at 7 bases. V lost 4 bases and J lost 1; bases outside the gene matches: 1. The CDR3 sequence is 13 residues long. Germline assignment: CDR1 ENHRY and CDR2 SYGVKD. CDR3 DNA sequence: TGTGCCATCAGTGGGACAGGTTCCTACGAGCAGTACTTC. Protein sequence: CAISGTGSYEQYF.

The chain couples TRBV18 to TRBJ1-2; 7 positions match TRBD1. The CDR3 runs 14 residues. Germline V gene data show CDR1 as KGHSH and CDR2 as LQKENI. After removal of 5 bases from V and 2 bases from J, the junction contained 5 bases not matched to a gene. The CDR3 is CASSVSTGNYGYTF. The CDR3 coding sequence is TGTGCCAGCTCAGTTTCGACAGGGAACTATGGCTACACCTTC.

In DNA, the CDR3 is TGCGCCAGCAGCTTGGCGGCGGGCCCCCCCACAGATACGCAGTATTTT. This codes for CASSLAAGPPTDTQYF. V gene TRBV5-1 combines with J gene TRBJ2-3; possibly TRBD2 for D (5 bases). V was pared by 0 bases and J by 2 bases, with 13 bases between. This CDR3 is 16 amino acids long. Germline CDR1 and CDR2: SGHRS and YFSETQ. The variable domain in full, completed from reference TRBV5-1 and TRBJ2-3, reads KAGVTQTPRYLIKTRGQQVTLSCSPISGHRSVSWYQQTPGQGLQFLFEYFSETQRNKGNFPGRFSGRQFSNSRSEMNVSTLELGDSALYLCASSLAAGPPTDTQYFGPGTRLTVL.

CDR3 amino acids: CASSQDPGGISNQPQHF. CDR3 in DNA: TGCGCCAGCAGCCAAGATCCCGGCGGAATTAGCAATCAGCCCCAGCATTTT. The chain uses TRBV4-1 and TRBJ1-5, with D unclear. The CDR3 spans 17 residues. Trimming removed 0 bases at V and 0 bases at J, with 12 bases between. The germline V gene encodes CDR1 MGHRA and CDR2 YSYEKL.

The V and J genes are TRBV19 and TRBJ1-5, with 9 bases fitting TRBD1. The length of the CDR3 is 20 residues. V trimming: 3 bases; J trimming: 1 base; junction bases outside the gene matches: 16. Germline V CDR1 and CDR2: LNHDA, SQIVND (reference sequence). CDR3 in DNA: TGTGCCAGTAGTATTCCCCTAACAGGGGGCTCGATAGTAAGCAATCAGCCCCAGCATTTT. It codes for CASSIPLTGGSIVSNQPQHF. Based on the CDR3 plus reference TRBV19 and TRBJ1-5, the full variable domain is DGGITQSPKYLFRKEGQNVTLSCEQNLNHDAMYWYRQDPGQGLRLIYYSQIVNDFQKGDIAEGYSVSREKKESFPLTVTSAQKNPTAFYLCASSIPLTGGSIVSNQPQHFGDGTRLSIL.

Many counts were recorded for this clone. The chain employs TRBV6-4 and TRBJ2-3; D gene unclear. Trimming cost V 0 bases and J 3 bases, with 13 bases left between them. The germline CDR1 and CDR2 sequences are MRHNA and SNTAGT. The CDR3 spans 16 residues. The CDR3 loop reads CASSDSTSVGTDTQYF. CDR3 bases: TGTGCCAGCAGTGACTCGACGAGCGTGGGAACAGATACGCAGTATTTT.

J is TRBJ1-1 and V is TRBV6-1; D is ambiguous. This CDR3 is 15 amino acids long. The V and J ends lost 0 bases and 5 bases respectively, with 13 bases between them. The germline V gene has CDR1 MNHNS and CDR2 SASEGT. In DNA, the CDR3 is TGTGCCAGCAGTGAAGCGTTTCAGAGGGTTACTGAAGCTTTCTTT. Translation: CASSEAFQRVTEAFF.

This sequence joins TRBV27 and TRBJ1-1; 10 nucleotides line up with TRBD1. CDR1 and CDR2 from the germline V gene are MNHEY and SMNVEV (reference sequence). This CDR3 contains 16 residues. With 8 bases clipped from V and 1 base from J, the junction kept 10 bases outside the gene matches. Here the CDR3 DNA reads TGTGCCAGCGTAAACGGGACAGGGGTGAAGAACACTGAAGCTTTCTTT. It specifies CASVNGTGVKNTEAFF.

This chain uses TRBV25-1 with TRBJ1-2, with D perhaps TRBD1 (6 bases). Trimming left V 1 base short and J 6 bases short, with 18 bases between. Germline V gene sequence: CDR1 MGHDK, CDR2 SYGVNS. This CDR3 is built from 16 residues. The CDR3 loop is CASSEWAPRGDDGYTF. CDR3 DNA: TGTGCCAGCAGTGAATGGGCCCCCAGGGGAGATGATGGCTACACCTTC.

The chain recombines TRBV24-1 with TRBJ2-3; D is tentatively TRBD1 or TRBD2 (5 bases each). Per the germline V gene, CDR1 is KGHDR and CDR2 is SFDVKD. Trimming removed 9 bases at V and 2 bases at J, with 14 bases between. There are 14 residues in the CDR3. CDR3 sequence reads: CATSEWDATDTQYF. The CDR3 DNA reads TGTGCCACCTCTGAATGGGACGCCACAGATACGCAGTATTTT.

This rearrangement joins TRBV5-4 to TRBJ2-1; D uncertain. The germline V gene has CDR1 SGHNT and CDR2 YYREEE (reference sequence). V dropped 0 bases and J dropped 1 base, with 5 bases sitting between them. The length of the CDR3 is 14 residues. CDR3 sequence (DNA): TGTGCCAGCAGCTTGGCCTTTTCCTACAATGAGCAGTTCTTC. This encodes CASSLAFSYNEQFF.

V usage is TRBV18 and J usage is TRBJ1-3; D may be TRBD1 (6 bases). The CDR3 covers 17 residues. V shed 3 bases and J shed 0 bases, with 15 bases lying between them. Germline V gives CDR1 KGHSH, CDR2 LQKENI. The CDR3 DNA follows: TGTGCCAGCTCACCCCGGGACACGGTAATCTCTGGAAACACCATATATTTT. It is translated as CASSPRDTVISGNTIYF.

This sequence joins TRBV5-6 and TRBJ2-7; 9 bases fit TRBD2. Germline CDR1 and CDR2: SGHDT and YYEEEE. The CDR3 extends over 15 amino acids. Trimming took 4 bases from V and 3 from J; bases not matched to a gene: 8. CDR3 protein: CASSPLGSGGYEQYF. The CDR3 DNA sequence: TGTGCCAGCAGCCCCTTGGGTAGCGGGGGCTACGAGCAGTACTTC.

This clone was detected a few times. The rearrangement uses TRBV14 and TRBJ2-1; no clear D gene. The germline V and J ends were trimmed by 1 base and 3 bases, with 13 bases remaining between them. Germline V CDR1 and CDR2: SGHDN, FVKESK. The CDR3 is 16 amino acids. The CDR3: CASSQAAGIIYNEQFF. The DNA for the CDR3 is TGTGCCAGCAGCCAAGCGGCTGGGATTATCTACAATGAGCAGTTCTTC.

With respect to this clone: One end of the junction fails to match germline, which may point to a read error. V and J are TRBV6-5 and TRBJ1-3; D is unresolved. CDR3 length equals 13 residues. CDR1 MNHEY and CDR2 SVGAGI come from the germline V gene. CDR3 loop: CASTYGPRNTIYF. In DNA form, the CDR3 reads TGTGCCAGCACTTACGGACCGAGGAACACCATATATTTT.

The rearrangement links TRBV14 to TRBJ2-3; a possible D gene is TRBD2 (6 bases). Trimming pared 1 base from V and 2 bases from J, leaving 13 bases between. Germline loops: CDR1 SGHDN, CDR2 FVKESK. CDR3 length: 16 amino acids. This chain's CDR3 is CASSQGGGHYTDTQYF. CDR3 coding DNA: TGTGCCAGCAGCCAAGGTGGAGGGCACTACACAGATACGCAGTATTTT.

The J gene is TRBJ1-5, the V gene TRBV18, with D maybe TRBD1 (5 bases). CDR3 length: 15 residues. The germline V gene encodes CDR1 KGHSH and CDR2 LQKENI. Deletions cut 2 bases from V and 2 bases from J, with 10 bases between. The CDR3 DNA follows: TGTGCCAGCTCACCAGATGGGGGTGGCAATCAGCCCCAGCATTTT. Translated: CASSPDGGGNQPQHF. The complete variable domain, with remaining parts taken from reference TRBV18 and TRBJ1-5, reads NAGVMQNPRHLVRRRGQEARLRCSPMKGHSHVYWYRQLPEEGLKFMVYLQKENIIDESGMPKERFSAEFPKEGPSILRIQQVVRGDSAAYFCASSPDGGGNQPQHFGDGTRLSIL.

The chain employs TRBV13 and TRBJ2-5; maybe TRBD2 (5 bases). The germline V gene has CDR1 PRHDT and CDR2 FYEKMQ (reference sequence). This CDR3 has 15 amino acids. The V end was cut by 3 bases, the J end by 1 base, with 12 bases between. The CDR3 sequence: CASSLAAGGQETQYF. The CDR3 nucleotides read TGTGCCAGCAGCTTGGCGGCGGGCGGCCAAGAGACCCAGTACTTC.

The chain combines TRBV9 with TRBJ2-3; D call uncertain. CDR1 is SGDLS and CDR2 is YYNGEE in the germline V gene. The CDR3 totals 18 residues. The V gene lost 0 bases and the J gene lost 8 bases, with 25 bases spanning the gap. CDR3 nucleotides: TGTGCCAGCAGCGTAGCAGAACGGGCAGATCATCCAAAGGGTACGCAGTATTTT. Its protein is CASSVAERADHPKGTQYF.

This clone came up a few times. This chain links TRBV5-1 with TRBJ1-5, with a weak D call TRBD1 (5 bases). The CDR3 sequence is 18 residues long. With 7 bases removed from V and 0 bases from J, the gap between germline ends came to 23 bases. Germline V lookup: CDR1 SGHRS, CDR2 YFSETQ. This CDR3 is CASGRQPLTVYSNQPQHF. CDR3 nucleotides: TGCGCCAGCGGTCGCCAACCCCTGACAGTTTATAGCAATCAGCCCCAGCATTTT. Full variable domain (missing parts from reference TRBV5-1 and TRBJ1-5): KAGVTQTPRYLIKTRGQQVTLSCSPISGHRSVSWYQQTPGQGLQFLFEYFSETQRNKGNFPGRFSGRQFSNSRSEMNVSTLELGDSALYLCASGRQPLTVYSNQPQHFGDGTRLSIL.

This chain uses TRBV7-2 with TRBJ2-5; D is unclear. CDR1 SGHTA and CDR2 FQGNSA come from the germline V gene. There are 13 residues in the CDR3. V lost 1 base and J lost 3, with 6 bases in between. CDR3 DNA: TGTGCCAGCAGCTTAGTAGGAGAAGAGACCCAGTACTTC. The encoded protein is CASSLVGEETQYF.

The rearrangement links TRBV14 to TRBJ2-1, with 9 bases that match TRBD2. The junction had 8 bases not matched to a gene; V was cut back by 7 bases and J by 7 bases. Germline CDR1 and CDR2: SGHDN and FVKESK. The CDR3 runs 14 residues. The DNA of the CDR3 is TGTGCCAGCAAGGTTCGGACTAGCGCTAATGAGCAGTTCTTC. Amino acid sequence: CASKVRTSANEQFF.

This chain uses TRBV10-2 with TRBJ1-5; D may be TRBD1 (6 bases). Trimming removed 6 bases from V and 2 bases from J, with 11 bases in between. Looked up from germline, CDR1 is WSHSY and CDR2 is SAAADI. The CDR3 loop spans 14 amino acids. The CDR3 protein is CASRRGQGNQPQHF. The CDR3 DNA follows: TGCGCCAGCAGGAGGGGACAAGGCAATCAGCCCCAGCATTTT.